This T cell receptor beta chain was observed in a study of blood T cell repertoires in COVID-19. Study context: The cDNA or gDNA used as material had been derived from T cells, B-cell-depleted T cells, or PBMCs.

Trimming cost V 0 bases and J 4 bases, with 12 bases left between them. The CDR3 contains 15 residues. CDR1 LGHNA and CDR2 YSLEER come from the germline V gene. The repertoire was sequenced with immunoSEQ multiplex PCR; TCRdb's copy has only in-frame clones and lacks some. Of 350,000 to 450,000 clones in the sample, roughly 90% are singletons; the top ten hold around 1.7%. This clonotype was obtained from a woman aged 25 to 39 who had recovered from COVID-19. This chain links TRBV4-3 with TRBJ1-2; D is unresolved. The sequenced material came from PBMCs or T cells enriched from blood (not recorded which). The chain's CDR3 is CASSQDLETSYGYTF. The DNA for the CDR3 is TGCGCCAGCAGCCAAGATCTGGAGACCTCCTATGGCTACACCTTC.